These T cell receptor beta chains were read from a single sample in a study of blood T cell repertoires in COVID-19. Generated by immunoSEQ multiplex PCR, the TCRdb table keeps only in-frame clones and is missing some. In the table there are about 64,000 clones, more than 75% of which are singletons. Sequencing was done on a sample of peripheral blood. The receptors shown here come from a man aged 45 to 65 with active COVID-19. Each CDR3 is given with its conserved first and last residue. A D gene is named only where the DNA matches it firmly. Size values are once, few and many counts, or a class for expanded clones, and some rows have none.

j_call | clone_size | d_call | v_call | cdr3_length | cdr3_nt | cdr3_aa
TRBJ2-2 | - | - | TRBV6-5 | 14 | TGTGCCCATAGCACGAGGGATGACACCGGGGAGCTGTTTTTT | CAHSTRDDTGELFF
TRBJ1-6 | - | TRBD1 | TRBV3-1/TRBV3-2 | 14 | TGTGCCAGCAGCCCCCGGGACAGGGGTTCACCCCTCCACTTT | CASSPRDRGSPLHF
TRBJ1-2 | - | - | TRBV5-6 | 13 | TGTGCCAGCAGCTTAACAGGGAGGGACGGCTACACCTTC | CASSLTGRDGYTF
TRBJ1-1 | - | - | TRBV7-9 | 13 | TGTGCCAGCAGCTCAGGGGACGCTGATGAAGCTTTCTTT | CASSSGDADEAFF
TRBJ2-3 | - | TRBD2 | TRBV7-9 | 19 | TGTGCCAGCAGCTTTCGGACTAGCGGAAAAGCCTCTAGCACAGATACGCAGTATTTT | CASSFRTSGKASSTDTQYF
TRBJ2-3 | - | - | TRBV9 | 14 | TGTGCCAGCAGCGTATCAGGGGCTACAGATACGCAGTATTTT | CASSVSGATDTQYF
TRBJ2-1 | - | TRBD2 | TRBV7-3 | 16 | TGTGCCAGCAGCTCCGCGGGACTAGCGGCTCCCAATGAGCAGTTCTTC | CASSSAGLAAPNEQFF
TRBJ2-1 | - | - | TRBV5-1 | 14 | TGCGCCAGCAGCTTGTGGGACTCGAAAAATGAGCAGTTCTTC | CASSLWDSKNEQFF
TRBJ1-6 | - | TRBD1 | TRBV6-5 | 15 | TGTGCCAGCAGCCGATGGGACAGCCAAAATTCACCCCTCCACTTT | CASSRWDSQNSPLHF
TRBJ2-1 | - | TRBD2 | TRBV13 | 13 | TGTGCCAGCAGCTTCAGCGGGGCCGCAACGGAGTTCTTC | CASSFSGAATEFF
TRBJ2-3 | - | - | TRBV5-1 | 16 | TGCGCCAGCAGCTTGGCTCCAGGGCCTAGCACAGATACGCAGTATTTT | CASSLAPGPSTDTQYF
TRBJ2-1 | - | - | TRBV21-1 | 14 | TGTGCCAGCATCCGACAGGGCTCCTACAATGAGCAGTTCTTC | CASIRQGSYNEQFF
TRBJ1-1 | - | TRBD1 | TRBV11-1 | 15 | TGTGCCAGCAGATACCGGGACAGCATGAACACTGAAGCTTTCTTT | CASRYRDSMNTEAFF
TRBJ1-5 | - | TRBD1 | TRBV28 | 15 | TGTGCCAGCAGCCAAGATACAGGGGTCAATCAGCCCCAGCATTTT | CASSQDTGVNQPQHF
TRBJ2-1 | - | TRBD1 | TRBV18 | 15 | TGTGCCAGCTCACCACGGGACAGGGCAGTCAATGAGCAGTTCTTC | CASSPRDRAVNEQFF
TRBJ1-2 | - | - | TRBV2 | 14 | TGTGCCAGCAGGGGGGTCGAAGCGGGCTATGGCTACACCTTC | CASRGVEAGYGYTF
TRBJ1-6 | - | TRBD1 | TRBV6-5 | 14 | TGTGCCAGCAAAACAGACAGGGGCGGTACTCCCCTCCACTTT | CASKTDRGGTPLHF
TRBJ2-3 | few | TRBD2 | TRBV5-6 | 18 | TGTGCCAGCAGCGGAACTGGACTAGCGGGGATTAGCACAGATACGCAGTATTTT | CASSGTGLAGISTDTQYF
TRBJ2-3 | - | TRBD1 | TRBV6-1 | 17 | TGTGCCAGCAGTGTTTCTACAGGGGGAAGAAGCACAGATACGCAGTATTTT | CASSVSTGGRSTDTQYF
TRBJ1-3 | - | - | TRBV20-1 | 10 | TGCAGTGCGGAGAGTAACACCATATATTTT | CSAESNTIYF
TRBJ2-7 | once | - | TRBV18 | 17 | TGTGCCAGCTCACGAGAACAAGCGGGTCAAGGTACCTACGAGCAGTACTTC | CASSREQAGQGTYEQYF
TRBJ2-5 | - | - | TRBV19 | 16 | TGTGCCAGTAGTCCGGGGTTTACCGTGTACCAAGAGACCCAGTACTTC | CASSPGFTVYQETQYF
TRBJ2-3 | - | TRBD1 | TRBV25-1 | 16 | TGTGCCAGCAGTGACCTGGACAGGGGGAGTAGAGATACGCAGTATTTT | CASSDLDRGSRDTQYF
TRBJ2-3 | once | TRBD1 | TRBV24-1 | 19 | TGTGCCACCAGTGATTTGCACCGGGACAGGGGAAAGAGCACAGATACGCAGTATTTT | CATSDLHRDRGKSTDTQYF
TRBJ2-2 | - | TRBD1 | TRBV7-8 | 18 | TGTGCCAGCAGCTTAGCCAGGGGGACAGGGGAGAACACCGGGGAGCTGTTTTTT | CASSLARGTGENTGELFF
TRBJ1-1 | - | - | TRBV5-6 | 14 | TGTGCCAGCAGCTCCCGGGGCGGGGGCCCTGAAGCTTTCTTT | CASSSRGGGPEAFF
TRBJ2-2 | - | - | TRBV15 | 14 | TGTGCCACCAGCGCAAACAGGGATCACGGGGAGCTGTTTTTT | CATSANRDHGELFF
TRBJ2-7 | - | TRBD2 | TRBV3-1/TRBV3-2 | 14 | TGTGCCAGCAGCCCCTGGACTAGTTCCTACGAGCAGTACTTC | CASSPWTSSYEQYF
TRBJ1-5 | - | - | TRBV9 | 15 | TGTGCCAGCAGCGTCGAAGGGGAACGGAATCAGCCCCAGCATTTT | CASSVEGERNQPQHF
TRBJ2-5 | once | TRBD2 | TRBV2 | 17 | TGTGCCAGCAGTGCCGCCCTCAGCGGGGGCCTCCAAGAGACCCAGTACTTC | CASSAALSGGLQETQYF
TRBJ2-7 | - | - | TRBV19 | 14 | TGTGCCAGTAGTATACAGGCGAGCTCCTACGAGCAGTACTTC | CASSIQASSYEQYF
TRBJ2-1 | - | TRBD1 | TRBV6-5 | 13 | TGTGCCAGCCGGGGAGTTCAGGGGGATGAGCAGTTCTTC | CASRGVQGDEQFF
TRBJ1-1 | - | - | TRBV5-1 | 17 | TGCGCCAGCAGCAGAGCCCAGGGCGCAATATCGAACACTGAAGCTTTCTTT | CASSRAQGAISNTEAFF
TRBJ1-1 | - | TRBD1 | TRBV18 | 15 | TGTGCCAGCTCACCTGTACAGGGGACGGGCACTGAAGCTTTCTTT | CASSPVQGTGTEAFF
TRBJ2-7 | - | - | TRBV5-4 | 13 | TGTGCCAGCAGCTTGGAGCTGCTGAGCGAGCAGTACTTC | CASSLELLSEQYF
TRBJ2-4 | - | TRBD2 | TRBV11-1 | 14 | TGTGCCAGCAGCGCGCTAGCGGGGAAAAACATTCAGTACTTC | CASSALAGKNIQYF
TRBJ2-3 | - | - | TRBV6-6 | 13 | TGTGCCAGCCGGACTGGGAGCACAGATACGCAGTATTTT | CASRTGSTDTQYF
TRBJ2-1 | - | - | TRBV9 | 13 | TGTGCCAGCAGCCCTACTAGCTACAGTGAGCAGTTCTTC | CASSPTSYSEQFF
TRBJ2-2 | - | - | TRBV18 | 14 | TGTGCCAGCTCACCGGAGGGCTTCACCGGGGAGCTGTTTTTT | CASSPEGFTGELFF
TRBJ2-1 | - | - | TRBV11-3 | 13 | TGTGCCAGCAGCTTAGCTCCGAGGGATGAGCAGTTCTTC | CASSLAPRDEQFF
TRBJ1-3 | - | - | TRBV9 | 13 | TGTGCCAGCAGCTCTAACTCTGGAAACACCATATATTTT | CASSSNSGNTIYF
TRBJ2-2 | - | TRBD1 | TRBV5-1 | 15 | TGCGCCAGCAGCTTGTCGGCAGGGGGCACCGGGGAGCTGTTTTTT | CASSLSAGGTGELFF
TRBJ2-5 | - | TRBD1 | TRBV9 | 13 | TGTGCCAGCAGCGAGACAGGGGCCGAGACCCAGTACTTC | CASSETGAETQYF
TRBJ2-2 | - | - | TRBV7-6 | 16 | TGTGCCAGCAGCCTATCCCCGCAGGGCGGAACCGGGGAGCTGTTTTTT | CASSLSPQGGTGELFF
TRBJ2-7 | - | TRBD2 | TRBV15 | 17 | TGTGCCACCAGCAGAGCATACGGGACTAGCGGCTCCTACGAGCAGTACTTC | CATSRAYGTSGSYEQYF
TRBJ1-5 | once | TRBD1 | TRBV19 | 14 | TGTGCCAGTAGGGACAGGGTGCCCAATCAGCCCCAGCATTTT | CASRDRVPNQPQHF
TRBJ2-3 | - | - | TRBV3-1/TRBV3-2 | 14 | TGTGCCAGCAGCCAAGCAGGCAGCACAGATACGCAGTATTTT | CASSQAGSTDTQYF
TRBJ1-1 | - | - | TRBV5-1 | 15 | TGCGCCAGCAGCCCCGGGACATCAGGGGACACTGAAGCTTTCTTT | CASSPGTSGDTEAFF
TRBJ2-7 | few | - | TRBV7-9 | 14 | TGTGCCAGCAGCTTAGTTCGGGAAGCCTACGAGCAGTACTTC | CASSLVREAYEQYF
TRBJ2-1 | - | TRBD2 | TRBV18 | 15 | TGTGCCAGCTCACCTCGGGGGGGCTCTGGGGATGAGCAGTTCTTC | CASSPRGGSGDEQFF
TRBJ1-2 | - | TRBD1 | TRBV19 | 15 | TGTGCCAGTAGTACCACCGGGGGACAGCTGTATGGCTACACCTTC | CASSTTGGQLYGYTF